The clone carrying this TCR beta chain occurred once. Its antigen is as yet unknown. TCRdb reprocessed the reads via MiXCR and lists one record per CDR3 protein. Here the sample spans about 310,000 distinct CDR3 sequences, about a sixth being singletons. These data come from a study of T cell repertoires in cytomegalovirus infection. The overall study: Shared public TCR beta signatures pointed to both CMV infection and a matching HLA type. Study-level findings and limits: Dominating the ex vivo response were HLA-C-restricted CMV-specific TCR beta clonotypes. Public TCR beta family frequency separated CMV-and-HLA carriers, including in an independent cohort.

The receptor was isolated from a human donor in good health (CMV status not recorded). Some clones in this sample may be carry-over from other donors' samples. Sequenced sample: PBMCs.

CDR3 sequence: CAISFGQGGETQYF. The CDR3 DNA sequence: TGTGCCATCAGCTTCGGACAGGGTGGCGAGACCCAGTACTTC. The chain uses TRBV10-3 and TRBJ2-5; 8 positions agree with TRBD1. This CDR3 region has 14 residues. CDR1 is ENHRY, CDR2 SYGVKD, per germline. The V and J ends lost 6 bases and 5 bases, in that order; junction bases with no gene match: 8.